The 7 T cell receptor beta chains presented below share a single source sample, sequenced in a study of T cells in women clearing cervical HPV infection. Data came from immunoSEQ multiplex PCR; TCRdb stores just in-frame clones and leaves some out. The sample features 9,000 to 15,000 clones, with around a quarter in its top ten. The material sequenced was blood buffy coat. The receptors here all came from a woman between 18 and 70 years old with a cervical HPV16 infection that either progressed to CIN3+ or cleared (not recorded which).

Regarding this clone: The read ends 3 residues early relative to the CDR3; the germline J gene fills the gap. The gene calls are TRBV12-3 or TRBV12-4 and TRBJ1-6, with 8 bases fitting TRBD1. Unmatched junction bases numbered 7, after V lost 6 bases and J lost 9 bases. This CDR3 comprises 14 residues. CDR3 sequence: CASSLGQGGSPLHF. Partial CDR3 DNA: TGTGCCAGCAGCCTAGGACAGGGCGGTTCACCC.

About this clone itself: The sequence runs out 3 residues before the end of the CDR3; the remainder is reconstructed from the germline J gene. This chain links TRBV18 with TRBJ2-4; TRBD2 matches 7 bases. With 3 bases clipped from V and 3 bases from J, the junction kept 20 bases outside the gene matches. Germline V CDR1 and CDR2: KGHSH, LQKENI. The CDR3 length is 20 residues. The CDR3: CASSPRPLADPTGDKNIQYF. Partial CDR3 DNA: TGTGCCAGCTCACCGAGACCGCTAGCGGACCCGACCGGGGACAAAAACATT. Looking up the rest from reference TRBV18 and TRBJ2-4 gives the full variable domain: NAGVMQNPRHLVRRRGQEARLRCSPMKGHSHVYWYRQLPEEGLKFMVYLQKENIIDESGMPKERFSAEFPKEGPSILRIQQVVRGDSAAYFCASSPRPLADPTGDKNIQYFGAGTRLSVL.

A remark on this clone: The sequenced fragment ends 3 residues before the CDR3 boundary, so the rest is inferred from the germline J gene. The V and J genes are TRBV25-1 and TRBJ1-4, with TRBD1 matching 7 bases. Germline V gene lookup returns CDR1 MGHDK and CDR2 SYGVNS. The junction had 8 bases not matched to a gene; V was cut back by 4 bases and J by 6 bases. The CDR3 length is 15 residues. The part of the CDR3 DNA that was read is TGTGCCAGCAGTGGACAGGGTGGGGACCATGAAAAA. It yields the protein CASSGQGGDHEK. The complete CDR3 reads CASSGQGGDHEKLFF.

With respect to this clone: Sequencing ends 3 residues short of the CDR3 end; the germline J gene provides the rest. V and J are TRBV6-4 and TRBJ1-2; D is undetermined. The ends were cut back, 4 bases at V and 4 bases at J, with 10 bases in the middle. Germline values: CDR1 MRHNA, CDR2 SNTAGT. CDR3 length equals 13 residues. CDR3 bases read: TGTGCCAGCAGTGCGGGGTACGGCTATGGC. Protein product: CASSAGYGYG. In full, the CDR3 is CASSAGYGYGYTF.

Points on this clone: The CDR3 end is not reached by the read, which stops 3 residues before it; the germline J gene fills it in. The chain is built from TRBV20-1 and TRBJ2-7; 7 bases fit TRBD1. With V trimmed by 2 bases and J by 0 bases, 7 bases remained unmatched. The CDR3 contains 15 residues. The germline V gene has CDR1 DFQATT and CDR2 SNEGSKA (reference sequence). The CDR3 spells CSARIPGTVSYEQYF. The sequenced part of the CDR3 DNA is TGCAGTGCTAGAATCCCCGGGACAGTCTCCTACGAG.

As for this clone: The read finishes 3 residues shy of the CDR3 end, and the germline J gene is used to complete it. V usage is TRBV2 and J usage is TRBJ2-3; TRBD1 matches at 7 bases. The germline V gene has CDR1 SNHLY and CDR2 FYNNEI. The trim removed 6 bases at V and 4 bases at J, leaving 16 bases unmatched. This CDR3 comprises 17 residues. CDR3 loop: CASRRGAGTQGADTQYF. CDR3 bases read: TGTGCCAGCAGGCGAGGGGCCGGGACCCAGGGGGCAGATACG.

Concerning this clone: The read stops 3 residues short of the end of the CDR3; the missing end is completed from the germline J gene. The chain employs TRBV7-2 and TRBJ2-7, with 7 bases fitting TRBD1. CDR3 length: 15 amino acids. The V gene end was trimmed by 3 bases and the J gene end by 2 bases; junction bases not matched to a gene: 7. The germline V gene encodes CDR1 SGHTA and CDR2 FQGNSA. Partial CDR3 DNA: TGTGCCAGCAGCTTGTCGGCGCAGGGGGCCTACGAG. It translates to CASSLSAQGAYE. The whole CDR3 is CASSLSAQGAYEQYF.